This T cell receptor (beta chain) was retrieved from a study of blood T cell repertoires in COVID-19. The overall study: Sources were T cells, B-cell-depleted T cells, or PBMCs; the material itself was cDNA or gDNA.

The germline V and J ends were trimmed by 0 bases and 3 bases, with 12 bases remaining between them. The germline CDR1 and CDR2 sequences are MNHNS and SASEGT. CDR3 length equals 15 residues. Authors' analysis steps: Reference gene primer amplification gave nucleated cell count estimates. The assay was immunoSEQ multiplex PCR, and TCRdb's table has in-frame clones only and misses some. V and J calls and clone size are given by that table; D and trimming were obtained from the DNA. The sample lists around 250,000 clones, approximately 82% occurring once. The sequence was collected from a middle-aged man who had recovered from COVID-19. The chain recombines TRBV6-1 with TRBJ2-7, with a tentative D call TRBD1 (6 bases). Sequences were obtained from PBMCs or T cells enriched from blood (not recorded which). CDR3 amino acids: CASSEAFGTNYEQYF. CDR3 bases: TGTGCCAGCAGTGAAGCATTCGGGACAAACTACGAGCAGTACTTC.